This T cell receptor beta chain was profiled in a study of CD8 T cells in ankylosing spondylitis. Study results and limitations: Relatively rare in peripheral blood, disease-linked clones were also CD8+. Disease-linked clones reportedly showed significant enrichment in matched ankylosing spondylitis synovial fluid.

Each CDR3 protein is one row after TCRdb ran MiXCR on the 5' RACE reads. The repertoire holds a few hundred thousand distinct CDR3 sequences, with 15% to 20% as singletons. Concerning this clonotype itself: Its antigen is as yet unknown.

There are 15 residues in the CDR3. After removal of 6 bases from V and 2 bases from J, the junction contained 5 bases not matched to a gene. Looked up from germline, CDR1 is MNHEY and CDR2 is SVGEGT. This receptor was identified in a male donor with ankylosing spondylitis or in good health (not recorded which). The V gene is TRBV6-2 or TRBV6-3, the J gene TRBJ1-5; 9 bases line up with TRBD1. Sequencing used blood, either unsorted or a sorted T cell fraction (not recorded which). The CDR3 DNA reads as TGTGCCAGCAGGGAACAGGGGGCTGGCAATCAGCCCCAGCATTTT. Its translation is CASREQGAGNQPQHF.